This TCR beta chain was profiled in a study of CXCR3-negative and CXCR3-positive naive CD8 T cells. General study results and limits: CXCR3-negative naive cells had less hydrophobic TRB CDR3s than did CXCR3-positive naive cells.

Investigators sorted each CD8+ T cell subset in triplicate, taking 300,000 cells each time. The CDR3 has 16 residues. As concerns this clonotype: Its target is not known.

It was by 5' RACE with UMI labels that the TRB cDNA libraries were prepared. TCRdb reprocessed the 5' RACE reads and reports one entry per CDR3 protein, with no DNA. The data include some 150,000 distinct CDR3 sequences; the top ten clones carry 0.4% to 0.5%. The sample comprised naive CXCR3+ CD8+ T cells from blood. Regarding subset: CD45RO-CCR7+CD27+CD95- naive CD8+ T cells expressing CXCR3 (TNR3+). The TCR was taken from a human donor in good health. Some clones in this sample may be carry-over from other donors' samples. The V gene is TRBV12-3 or TRBV12-4, the J gene TRBJ1-2; TCRdb calls TRBD1, which cannot be checked without DNA. The CDR3 sequence: CASSNKPGPNNYGYTF.